The 14 T cell receptor beta chains in this list originate from one sample, sequenced in a study of STAT5B mutations in CD4+ large granular lymphocyte leukemia. Produced via immunoSEQ multiplex PCR; TCRdb's table is partial and in-frame only. The table includes approximately 21,000 clones, 60% to 85% detected once. The sequenced sample consisted of CD4+ T cells from blood buffy coats. The source is a human donor in good health.

The CDR3 bases are TGTGCCAGCAGTTTAGGAGGGGAGCTTTGGGAGCAGTACTTC. Translating it yields CASSLGGELWEQYF. The V and J genes are TRBV27 and TRBJ2-7, with D perhaps matching TRBD2 (6 bases). Germline V lookup: CDR1 MNHEY, CDR2 SMNVEV (reference sequence). V lost 2 bases, J lost 7 bases, and 15 bases lay in between. The CDR3 contains 14 residues.

The V gene is TRBV7-2, the J gene TRBJ2-3; the D is unclear. Germline loops: CDR1 SGHTA, CDR2 FQGNSA. Between the trimmed V and J ends, which lost 2 bases and 1 base, there was a span of 7 bases. CDR3 length: 14 amino acids. CDR3 in amino acids: CASSLRTGTDTQYF. CDR3 coding DNA: TGTGCCAGCAGCTTAAGGACGGGCACAGATACGCAGTATTTT.

V usage is TRBV9 and J usage is TRBJ2-3, with TRBD2 matching 8 bases. The trim removed 3 bases at V and 6 bases at J, leaving 12 bases unmatched. In germline, CDR1 is SGDLS, CDR2 YYNGEE. The CDR3 totals 16 residues. The CDR3 DNA is TGTGCCAGCAGCGCCCTTAGCGGGACTGACTTGGATACGCAGTATTTT. It is translated as CASSALSGTDLDTQYF.

This chain links TRBV6-5 with TRBJ2-7, with a possible D match to TRBD2 (6 bases). Trimming left V 5 bases short and J 3 bases short, with 14 bases between. In germline, CDR1 is MNHEY, CDR2 SVGAGI. This CDR3 has 14 residues. The CDR3 is CASSEDIGSYEQYF. The DNA for the CDR3 is TGTGCCAGCAGTGAGGACATCGGGAGCTACGAGCAGTACTTC.

Here the CDR3 DNA reads TGCGCCAGCAGCCAAGACCGTAGCGGGACAGGGGTTCCTGGCTACACCTTC. This gives the protein CASSQDRSGTGVPGYTF. This sequence joins TRBV4-1 and TRBJ1-2, with 10 bases that match TRBD1. CDR1 MGHRA and CDR2 YSYEKL come from the germline V gene. This CDR3 region has 17 residues. V lost 0 bases to trimming and J lost 7 bases; unmatched junction nucleotides: 11.

The rearrangement uses TRBV9 and TRBJ2-7; D is tentatively TRBD1 or TRBD2 (5 bases each). V was trimmed by 0 bases and J by 6 bases, leaving 13 bases between them. The CDR3 is made up of 14 amino acids. Germline V lookup: CDR1 SGDLS, CDR2 YYNGEE. The CDR3 here is CASSVGPGQVEQYF. In nucleotides, the CDR3 is TGTGCCAGCAGCGTAGGTCCGGGGCAGGTCGAGCAGTACTTC.

DNA of the CDR3: TGTGCCAGCAGTTCCCCAGTCCGACAGGGGGCGCATGGCTACACCTTC. Amino acids: CASSSPVRQGAHGYTF. J is TRBJ1-2 and V is TRBV28; TRBD1 agrees at 10 bases. The J segment lost 6 bases and the V segment lost 4 bases, leaving 11 bases of the junction unmatched. Germline V CDR1 and CDR2: MDHEN, SYDVKM. The CDR3 consists of 16 residues.

The sample holds a few counts of this clone. Other DNA sequences from this sample encode an identical CDR3 as well. The chain combines TRBV6-5 with TRBJ2-7, with 9 bases lining up with TRBD1. The CDR3 has 15 residues. The germline gives CDR1 MNHEY, CDR2 SVGAGI. V shed 4 bases, J shed 3 bases, and the junction held 7 bases outside the gene matches. CDR3 loop: CASSSSGTGSYEQYF. The DNA for the CDR3 is TGTGCCAGCAGTTCCTCCGGGACAGGGAGCTACGAGCAGTACTTC.

V is TRBV28 and J is TRBJ1-5; maybe TRBD1 (5 bases). The CDR3 extends over 17 amino acids. CDR1 and CDR2 from the germline V gene are MDHEN and SYDVKM. The ends were cut back, 3 bases at V and 0 bases at J, with 15 bases in the middle. The CDR3 DNA is TGTGCCAGCAGTTTTCCGGGGCGCGGATATAGCAATCAGCCCCAGCATTTT. It encodes CASSFPGRGYSNQPQHF.

This chain's CDR3 is CASGRGDYEQYF. The CDR3 DNA is TGTGCCAGTGGCCGTGGGGACTACGAGCAGTACTTC. V usage is TRBV19 and J usage is TRBJ2-7; D is unclear. The germline V and J ends were trimmed by 8 bases and 3 bases, with 11 bases remaining between them. From germline, CDR1 is LNHDA and CDR2 SQIVND (reference sequence). This CDR3 region has 12 residues. The variable domain in full, completed from reference TRBV19 and TRBJ2-7, reads DGGITQSPKYLFRKEGQNVTLSCEQNLNHDAMYWYRQDPGQGLRLIYYSQIVNDFQKGDIAEGYSVSREKKESFPLTVTSAQKNPTAFYLCASGRGDYEQYFGPGTRLTVT.

This chain connects TRBV15 to TRBJ1-1, with a possible D match to TRBD1 (5 bases). CDR3 length: 14 amino acids. Germline values: CDR1 LNHNV, CDR2 YYDKDF (reference sequence). Between the trimmed V and J ends, which lost 6 bases and 3 bases, there was a span of 14 bases. In nucleotides, the CDR3 is TGTGCCACCAGGCGGGGGGATGTGGACACTGAAGCTTTCTTT. The encoded protein is CATRRGDVDTEAFF. Filled out from reference TRBV15 and TRBJ1-1, the complete variable domain reads DAMVIQNPRYQVTQFGKPVTLSCSQTLNHNVMYWYQQKSSQAPKLLFHYYDKDFNNEADTPDNFQSRRPNTSFCFLDIRSPGLGDTAMYLCATRRGDVDTEAFFGQGTRLTVV.

The rearrangement links TRBV5-4 to TRBJ2-1; D possibly corresponds to TRBD2 (6 bases). Germline-derived CDR1 and CDR2 are SGHNT and YYREEE (reference sequence). The CDR3 extends over 13 amino acids. V lost 4 bases, J lost 4 bases, and 9 bases lay in between. CDR3 in DNA: TGTGCCAGCAGCCCGGGGACTTACAATGAGCAGTTCTTC. Residues: CASSPGTYNEQFF. Based on the CDR3 plus reference TRBV5-4 and TRBJ2-1, the full variable domain is ETGVTQSPTHLIKTRGQQVTLRCSSQSGHNTVSWYQQALGQGPQFIFQYYREEENGRGNFPPRFSGLQFPNYSSELNVNALELDDSALYLCASSPGTYNEQFFGPGTRLTVL.

The chain uses TRBV7-2 and TRBJ2-1; 7 nucleotides agree with TRBD2. CDR3 size: 15 residues. Germline trimming cut 0 bases from V and 4 bases from J; bases unmatched to any gene: 3. CDR1 and CDR2 from the germline V gene are SGHTA and FQGNSA. CDR3 amino acids: CASSLASGPYNEQFF. As DNA, the CDR3 is TGTGCCAGCAGCTTAGCTAGCGGGCCTTACAATGAGCAGTTCTTC.

This clone was seen once. V and J are TRBV5-1 and TRBJ1-2, with 7 bases lining up with TRBD1. The CDR3 spans 16 residues. Looked up from germline, CDR1 is SGHRS and CDR2 is YFSETQ. V trimming: 0 bases; J trimming: 4 bases; junction bases outside the gene matches: 9. The DNA for the CDR3 is TGCGCCAGCAGCTTGGCCCCGCCGACAGGGTCCTATGGCTACACCTTC. Protein: CASSLAPPTGSYGYTF. Supplemented by reference TRBV5-1 and TRBJ1-2, the full variable domain reads KAGVTQTPRYLIKTRGQQVTLSCSPISGHRSVSWYQQTPGQGLQFLFEYFSETQRNKGNFPGRFSGRQFSNSRSEMNVSTLELGDSALYLCASSLAPPTGSYGYTFGSGTRLTVV.